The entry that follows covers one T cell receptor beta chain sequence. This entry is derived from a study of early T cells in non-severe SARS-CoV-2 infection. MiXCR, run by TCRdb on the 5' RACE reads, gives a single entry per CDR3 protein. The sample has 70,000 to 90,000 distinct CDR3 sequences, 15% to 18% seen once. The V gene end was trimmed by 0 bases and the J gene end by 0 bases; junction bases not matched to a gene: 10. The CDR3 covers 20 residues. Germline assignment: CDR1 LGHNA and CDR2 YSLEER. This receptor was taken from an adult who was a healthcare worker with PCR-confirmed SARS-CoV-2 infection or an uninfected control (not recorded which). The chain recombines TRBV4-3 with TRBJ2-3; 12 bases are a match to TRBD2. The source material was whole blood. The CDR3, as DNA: TGCGCCAGCAGCCAAGATAAACTAGCGGGAGGACCGCTTAGCACAGATACGCAGTATTTT. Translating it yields CASSQDKLAGGPLSTDTQYF.